The clone carrying this TCR beta chain was detected ten times or more. Antigen unknown. This entry comes from a study of T cells in Graves' hyperthyroidism and ophthalmopathy. For the study at large: Pretreatment peripheral blood was obtained at initial diagnosis.

There were TCR beta CDR3 regions amplified from RNA transcripts. An initial round of RT-PCR targeting the TCR CDR3 relied on the HTBI primer set. TCRdb called the multiplex PCR reads again in MiXCR, with one record for every CDR3 protein. This table has roughly 380,000 distinct CDR3 sequences, roughly 13% appearing once. PBMCs were obtained from 9.5 to 10 ml fresh peripheral blood. Study findings and constraints: Model predictions of ophthalmopathy came a median around 7.1 months before onset. Most clonotypes expanded in thyroid above 0.001 were likewise present in blood.

This CDR3 contains 18 residues. Germline assignment: CDR1 MDHEN and CDR2 SYDVKM. Trimming at V came to 3 bases and at J to 0 bases, leaving 9 bases not matched to a gene. The chain couples TRBV28 to TRBJ2-7; 12 bases match TRBD2. Sequencing input: blood. This TCR was sampled from a woman between 18 and 30 years old with Graves' hyperthyroidism. CDR3 loop: CASSFPRLAGESSYEQYF. CDR3 DNA sequence: TGTGCCAGCAGTTTCCCGAGACTAGCGGGGGAGAGCTCCTACGAGCAGTACTTC.